The source of this T cell receptor beta chain is a study of radiotherapy plus CTLA-4 blockade in lung cancer. Study outcomes and limitations: Per reports, early blood T cell clone dynamics, plus interferon-beta, forecast response most strongly.

The assay was immunoSEQ multiplex PCR, and TCRdb's table has in-frame clones only and misses some. Among around 78,000 clones listed, roughly 79% were seen once. The CDR3 is 15 residues long. V was pared by 1 base and J by 6 bases, with 6 bases of the junction left unmatched. CDR1 and CDR2 from the germline V gene are SGHVS and FQNEAQ. About this clone: The antigen remains unidentified.

Focal radiation was given together with CTLA-4 blockade (ipilimumab) to patients with chemo-refractory metastatic non-small-cell lung cancer. Sequenced material: peripheral blood, taken from a patient treated with radiotherapy plus ipilimumab. This TCR was recovered from a human donor with non-small cell lung cancer who had a partial response to radiotherapy plus ipilimumab. Some clones in this sample may be carry-over from other donors' samples. The chain recombines TRBV7-8 with TRBJ2-3; 8 positions match TRBD1. The CDR3 DNA sequence: TGTGCCAGCAGCTTAGGACAGGGGAATGGCGATACGCAGTATTTT. This translates into CASSLGQGNGDTQYF.